The T cell receptor beta chain under discussion was sequenced for a study of T cells expressing NK-cell markers. The wider study: Eight donors were sequenced, seven testing HCMV-seropositive and one testing seronegative.

Study results and limitations: In four donors, dominant clonotypes made up about 25-65% of CD3+CD56-NKG2C+ cells. It remained uncertain whether the expanded NKG2C+ T cell clones were specific for HCMV antigens.

5'RACE template switching built TCR beta cDNA with unique molecular identifiers. TCRdb re-called the 5' RACE reads and shows each CDR3 protein once, DNA omitted. This repertoire includes about 180,000 distinct CDR3 sequences. With regard to this clonotype: Its antigen is undetermined.

The clonotype comes from a man aged 18 to 69 in good health. Sequenced material: blood T cells: a sorted CD56 or NKG2C T cell subset, CD4+ or CD8+ T cells, or bulk PBMC T cells (not recorded which).

CDR3 residues: CASSLESPDTQYF. The gene calls are TRBV13 and TRBJ2-3; TCRdb's D call, TRBD2, is unchecked because there is no DNA. The CDR3 extends over 13 amino acids. Germline V gene sequence: CDR1 PRHDT, CDR2 FYEKMQ (reference sequence).